This is a list of T cell receptor beta chains from one sample in a study of blood T cell repertoires in COVID-19. The assay was immunoSEQ multiplex PCR, and TCRdb's table has in-frame clones only and misses some. The top ten hold 26% of the sample, which has 150,000 to 200,000 clones, almost 80% seen once. Input material: peripheral blood. Receptor source: a woman in her 70s with acute or convalescent COVID-19. Each CDR3 is given with its conserved first and last residue. The D gene is left open where the match is weak. Only part of the rows carry a size: once, few, many, or a class if the clone is expanded.

V,size,J,D,CDR3,DNA
TRBV5-4,-,TRBJ2-7,-,CASSLEGGAYEQYF,TGTGCCAGCAGTTTGGAGGGAGGTGCCTACGAGCAGTACTTC
TRBV29-1,-,TRBJ2-1,TRBD2,CSVGPGLAGAGEQFF,TGCAGCGTGGGGCCGGGACTAGCGGGAGCCGGTGAGCAGTTCTTC
TRBV6-2/TRBV6-3,-,TRBJ2-1,TRBD2,CASSSQVAGGSYNEQFF,TGTGCCAGCAGTTCCCAGGTAGCGGGGGGCTCCTACAATGAGCAGTTCTTC
TRBV18,-,TRBJ2-7,-,CASSPIPSFYEQYF,TGTGCCAGCTCACCAATCCCTTCTTTTTACGAGCAGTACTTC
TRBV19,-,TRBJ2-2,TRBD1,CASRTGGAGELFF,TGTGCCAGTAGGACAGGGGGAGCCGGGGAGCTGTTTTTT
TRBV7-2,-,TRBJ2-3,TRBD2,CASSLGGGRGTDTQYF,TGTGCCAGCAGCTTAGGAGGCGGGAGGGGCACAGATACGCAGTATTTT
TRBV30,-,TRBJ1-4,TRBD1,CAWRRTGEEKLFF,TGTGCCTGGAGGAGAACAGGGGAAGAAAAACTGTTTTTT
TRBV11-2,-,TRBJ2-7,-,CASSSPGTGNYEQYF,TGTGCCAGCAGTTCCCCCGGGACTGGAAACTACGAGCAGTACTTC
TRBV19,few,TRBJ2-4,-,CASTTWTGRDIQYF,TGTGCCAGTACCACCTGGACAGGGAGGGACATTCAGTACTTC
TRBV5-1,-,TRBJ1-1,-,CASSREARTEAFF,TGCGCCAGCAGCCGTGAGGCCCGCACTGAAGCTTTCTTT
TRBV10-3,-,TRBJ1-3,TRBD1,CAISIGTEGDTIYF,TGTGCCATCAGCATTGGGACAGAAGGGGACACCATATATTTT
TRBV3-1/TRBV3-2,-,TRBJ1-1,-,CASSQVVSAEAFF,TGTGCCAGCAGCCAAGTGGTTTCTGCGGAAGCTTTCTTT
TRBV6-5,-,TRBJ1-2,-,CASSREGGGYTF,TGTGCCAGCAGTCGGGAGGGAGGCGGCTACACCTTC
TRBV7-3,-,TRBJ1-6,TRBD1,CASSLNRGNNSPLHF,TGTGCCAGCAGCTTAAACAGGGGTAATAATTCACCCCTCCACTTT
TRBV25-1,few,TRBJ2-7,-,CASRDSQDPYEQYF,TGTGCCAGCAGGGACAGCCAAGATCCCTACGAGCAGTACTTC
TRBV19,few,TRBJ2-1,-,CASSISYGGVYNEQFF,TGTGCCAGTAGCATTTCGTACGGCGGGGTTTACAATGAGCAGTTCTTC
TRBV5-1,-,TRBJ2-3,TRBD1,CASSMGQSTDTQYF,TGCGCCAGCAGCATGGGACAGAGCACAGATACGCAGTATTTT
TRBV24-1,-,TRBJ1-3,-,CATSDGASSGNTIYF,TGTGCCACCAGTGATGGGGCCAGCTCTGGAAACACCATATATTTT
TRBV9,-,TRBJ2-3,TRBD1,CASSAQGSTSTDTQYF,TGTGCCAGCAGCGCACAGGGGTCTACTAGCACAGATACGCAGTATTTT
TRBV5-1,-,TRBJ2-5,-,CASSLRVPGQETQYF,TGCGCCAGCAGCTTGCGGGTTCCTGGACAAGAGACCCAGTACTTC
TRBV5-1,-,TRBJ1-5,TRBD1,CASSLGQGDQPQHF,TGCGCCAGCAGCTTGGGACAGGGCGATCAGCCCCAGCATTTT
TRBV5-6,-,TRBJ2-5,TRBD1,CASSLVAGTGIETQYF,TGTGCCAGCAGCTTGGTGGCCGGGACAGGGATTGAGACCCAGTACTTC
TRBV7-9,-,TRBJ2-1,-,CASSLMGGRNEQFF,TGTGCCAGCAGCTTAATGGGCGGGCGCAATGAGCAGTTCTTC
TRBV5-1,-,TRBJ2-2,TRBD2,CASSHGLAGGKSNTGELFF,TGCGCCAGCAGCCACGGACTAGCGGGAGGGAAATCCAACACCGGGGAGCTGTTTTTT
TRBV2,-,TRBJ2-1,-,CASSWGGVNNEQFF,TGTGCCAGCAGTTGGGGCGGGGTTAACAATGAGCAGTTCTTC
TRBV9,-,TRBJ2-1,-,CASSGRREGGYEQFF,TGTGCCAGCAGCGGACGCCGTGAGGGTGGCTATGAGCAGTTCTTC
TRBV3-1/TRBV3-2,-,TRBJ1-4,-,CASSPETGTGKKLFF,TGTGCCAGCAGCCCGGAGACAGGCACGGGAAAAAAACTGTTTTTT